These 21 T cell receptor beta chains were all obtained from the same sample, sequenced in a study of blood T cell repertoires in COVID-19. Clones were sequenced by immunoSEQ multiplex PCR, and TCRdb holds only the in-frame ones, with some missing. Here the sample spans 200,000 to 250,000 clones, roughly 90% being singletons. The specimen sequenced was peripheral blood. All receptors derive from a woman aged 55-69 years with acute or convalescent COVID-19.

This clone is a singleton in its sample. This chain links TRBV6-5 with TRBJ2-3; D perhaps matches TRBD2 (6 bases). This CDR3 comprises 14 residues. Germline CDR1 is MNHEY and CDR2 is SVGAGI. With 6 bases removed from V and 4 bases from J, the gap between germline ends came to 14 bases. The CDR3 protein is CASSRLREADTQYF. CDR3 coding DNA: TGTGCCAGCAGCCGCCTGCGGGAAGCAGATACGCAGTATTTT.

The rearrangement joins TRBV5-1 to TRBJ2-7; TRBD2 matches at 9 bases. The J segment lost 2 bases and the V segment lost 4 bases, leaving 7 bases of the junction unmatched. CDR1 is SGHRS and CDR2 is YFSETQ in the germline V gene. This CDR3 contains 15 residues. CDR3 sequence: CASSPASGTTYEQYF. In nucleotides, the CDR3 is TGCGCCAGCAGCCCCGCTAGCGGGACGACCTACGAGCAGTACTTC.

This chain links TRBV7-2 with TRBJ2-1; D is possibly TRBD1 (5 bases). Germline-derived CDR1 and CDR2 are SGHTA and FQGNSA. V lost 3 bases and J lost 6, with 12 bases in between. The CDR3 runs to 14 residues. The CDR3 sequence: CASSLGHSSNEQFF. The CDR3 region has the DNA TGTGCCAGCAGCTTGGGGCATAGCAGCAATGAGCAGTTCTTC.

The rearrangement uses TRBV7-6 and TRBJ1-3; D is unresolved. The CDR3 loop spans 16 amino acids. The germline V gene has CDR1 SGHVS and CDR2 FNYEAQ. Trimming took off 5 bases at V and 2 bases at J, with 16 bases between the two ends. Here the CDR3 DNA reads TGTGCCAGCAGCCGAGACTCACGGGGAACTGGAAACACCATATATTTT. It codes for CASSRDSRGTGNTIYF.

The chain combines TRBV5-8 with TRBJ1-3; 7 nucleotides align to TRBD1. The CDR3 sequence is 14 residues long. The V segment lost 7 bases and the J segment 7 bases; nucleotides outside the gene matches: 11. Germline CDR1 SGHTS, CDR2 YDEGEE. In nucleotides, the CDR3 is TGTGCCAGCCGGATCCGGGACAGATGGAACACCATATATTTT. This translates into CASRIRDRWNTIYF. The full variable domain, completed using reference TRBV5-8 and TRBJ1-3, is EAGVTQSPTHLIKTRGQQATLRCSPISGHTSVYWYQQALGLGLQFLLWYDEGEERNRGNFPPRFSGRQFPNYSSELNVNALELEDSALYLCASRIRDRWNTIYFGEGSWLTVV.

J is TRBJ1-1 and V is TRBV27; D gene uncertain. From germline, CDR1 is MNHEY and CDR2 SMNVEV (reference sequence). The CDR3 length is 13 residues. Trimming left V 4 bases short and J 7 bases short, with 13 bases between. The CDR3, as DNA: TGTGCCAGCAGTTCCCTCAGACGGAGTGAAGCTTTCTTT. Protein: CASSSLRRSEAFF.

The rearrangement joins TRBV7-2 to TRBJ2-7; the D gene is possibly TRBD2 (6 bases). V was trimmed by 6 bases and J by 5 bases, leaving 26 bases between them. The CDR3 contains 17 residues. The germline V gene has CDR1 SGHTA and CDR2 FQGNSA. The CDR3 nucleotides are TGTGCCAGCAGAACGGAGGCTGGCGGGATGAGAACTAACGAGCAGTACTTC. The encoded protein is CASRTEAGGMRTNEQYF.

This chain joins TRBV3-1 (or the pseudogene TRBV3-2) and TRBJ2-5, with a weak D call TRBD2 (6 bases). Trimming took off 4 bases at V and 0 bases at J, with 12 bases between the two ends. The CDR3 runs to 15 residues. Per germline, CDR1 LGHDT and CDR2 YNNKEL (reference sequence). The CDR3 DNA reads TGTGCCAGCAGCCTGGGACTTTCGTACCAAGAGACCCAGTACTTC. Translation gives CASSLGLSYQETQYF.

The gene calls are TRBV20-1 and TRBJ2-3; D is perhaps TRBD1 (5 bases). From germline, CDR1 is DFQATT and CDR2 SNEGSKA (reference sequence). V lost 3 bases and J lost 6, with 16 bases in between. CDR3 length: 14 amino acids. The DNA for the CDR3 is TGCAGTGCTAGTTCCGGACACCAGACGGATACGCAGTATTTT. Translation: CSASSGHQTDTQYF.

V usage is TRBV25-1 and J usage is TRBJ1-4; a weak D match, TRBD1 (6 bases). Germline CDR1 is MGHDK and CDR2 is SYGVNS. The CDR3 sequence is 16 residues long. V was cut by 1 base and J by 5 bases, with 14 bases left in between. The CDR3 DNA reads TGTGCCAGCAGTGAATGGTTAGGGACATCAAATGAAAAACTGTTTTTT. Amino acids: CASSEWLGTSNEKLFF.

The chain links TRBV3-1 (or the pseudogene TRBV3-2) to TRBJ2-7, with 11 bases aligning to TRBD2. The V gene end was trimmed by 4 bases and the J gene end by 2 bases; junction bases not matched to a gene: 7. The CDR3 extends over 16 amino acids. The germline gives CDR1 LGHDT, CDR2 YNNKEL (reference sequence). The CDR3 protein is CASSLLAGDSTYEQYF. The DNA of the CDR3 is TGTGCCAGCAGCCTACTAGCGGGAGACTCAACCTACGAGCAGTACTTC.

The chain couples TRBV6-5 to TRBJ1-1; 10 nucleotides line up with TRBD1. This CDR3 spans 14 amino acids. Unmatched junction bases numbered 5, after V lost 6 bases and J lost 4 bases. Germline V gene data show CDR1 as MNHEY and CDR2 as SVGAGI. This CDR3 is CASRGGQGTTEAFF. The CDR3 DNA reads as TGTGCCAGCAGAGGGGGACAGGGGACCACTGAAGCTTTCTTT.

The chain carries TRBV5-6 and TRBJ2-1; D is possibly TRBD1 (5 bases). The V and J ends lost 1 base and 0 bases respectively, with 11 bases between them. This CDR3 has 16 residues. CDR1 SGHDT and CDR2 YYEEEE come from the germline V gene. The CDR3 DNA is TGTGCCAGCAGCTTGAGACAGAGAAGCTCCTACAATGAGCAGTTCTTC. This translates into CASSLRQRSSYNEQFF.

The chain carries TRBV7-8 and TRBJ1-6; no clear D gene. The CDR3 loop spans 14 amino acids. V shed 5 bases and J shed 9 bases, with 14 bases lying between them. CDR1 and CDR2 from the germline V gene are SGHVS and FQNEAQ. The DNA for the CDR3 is TGTGCCAGCAGCCTTAGGAGTTTCGGTTCACCCCTCCACTTT. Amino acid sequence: CASSLRSFGSPLHF.

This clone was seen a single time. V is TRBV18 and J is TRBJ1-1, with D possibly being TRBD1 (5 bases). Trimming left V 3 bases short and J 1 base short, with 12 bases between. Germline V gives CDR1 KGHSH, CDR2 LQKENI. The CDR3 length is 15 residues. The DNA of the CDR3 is TGTGCCAGCTCACCCTTAGGGGTAGGGAACACTGAAGCTTTCTTT. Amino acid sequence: CASSPLGVGNTEAFF.

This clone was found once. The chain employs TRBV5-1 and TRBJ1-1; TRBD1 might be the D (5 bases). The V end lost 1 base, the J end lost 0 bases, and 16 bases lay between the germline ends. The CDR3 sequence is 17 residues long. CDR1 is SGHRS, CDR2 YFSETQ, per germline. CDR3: CASSLRGLSGVNTEAFF. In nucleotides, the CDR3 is TGCGCCAGCAGCTTGAGGGGTCTCTCGGGGGTGAACACTGAAGCTTTCTTT.

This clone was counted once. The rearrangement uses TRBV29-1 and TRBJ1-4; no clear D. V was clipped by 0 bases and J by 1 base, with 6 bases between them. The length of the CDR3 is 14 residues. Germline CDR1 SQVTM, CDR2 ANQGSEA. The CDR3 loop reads CSVEDAGTNEKLFF. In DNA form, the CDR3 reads TGCAGCGTTGAAGATGCGGGAACTAATGAAAAACTGTTTTTT.

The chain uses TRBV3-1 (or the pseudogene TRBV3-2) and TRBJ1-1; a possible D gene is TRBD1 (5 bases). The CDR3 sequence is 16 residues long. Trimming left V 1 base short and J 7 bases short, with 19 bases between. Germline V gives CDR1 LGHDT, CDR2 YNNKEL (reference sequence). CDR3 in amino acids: CASSQVRLGGGGEAFF. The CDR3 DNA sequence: TGTGCCAGCAGCCAAGTTCGTCTGGGGGGAGGAGGTGAAGCTTTCTTT.

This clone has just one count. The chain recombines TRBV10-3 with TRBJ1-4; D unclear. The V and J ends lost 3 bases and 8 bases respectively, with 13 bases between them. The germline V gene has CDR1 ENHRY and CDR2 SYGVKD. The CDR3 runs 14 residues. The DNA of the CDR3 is TGTGCCATCAGTGATTGGGGAGAAGAGGAAAAACTGTTTTTT. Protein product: CAISDWGEEEKLFF.

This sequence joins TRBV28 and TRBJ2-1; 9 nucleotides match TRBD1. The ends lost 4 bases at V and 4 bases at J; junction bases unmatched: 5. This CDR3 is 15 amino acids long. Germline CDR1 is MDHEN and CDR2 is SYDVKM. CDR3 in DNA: TGTGCCAGCAGTTCCCCGGGACAGGGATACAATGAGCAGTTCTTC. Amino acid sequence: CASSSPGQGYNEQFF.

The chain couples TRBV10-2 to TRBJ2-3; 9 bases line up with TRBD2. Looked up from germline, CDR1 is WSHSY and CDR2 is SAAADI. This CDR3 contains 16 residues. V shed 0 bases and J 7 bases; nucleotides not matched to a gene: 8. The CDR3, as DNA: TGCGCCAGCAGTGAGTCGATTAGCGGGAGTTGGAATACGCAGTATTTT. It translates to CASSESISGSWNTQYF.